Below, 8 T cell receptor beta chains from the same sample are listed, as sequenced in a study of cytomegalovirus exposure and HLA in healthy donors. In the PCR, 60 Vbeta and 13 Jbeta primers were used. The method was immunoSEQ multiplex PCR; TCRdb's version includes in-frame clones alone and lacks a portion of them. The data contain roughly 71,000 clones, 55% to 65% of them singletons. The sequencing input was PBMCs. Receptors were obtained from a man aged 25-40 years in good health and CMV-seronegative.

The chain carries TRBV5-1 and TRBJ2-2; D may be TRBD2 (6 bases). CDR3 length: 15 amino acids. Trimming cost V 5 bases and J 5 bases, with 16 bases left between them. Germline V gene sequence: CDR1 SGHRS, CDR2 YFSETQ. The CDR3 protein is CASRPTGAGTGELFF. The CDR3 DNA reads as TGCGCCAGCAGACCGACCGGCGCGGGAACCGGGGAGCTGTTTTTT.

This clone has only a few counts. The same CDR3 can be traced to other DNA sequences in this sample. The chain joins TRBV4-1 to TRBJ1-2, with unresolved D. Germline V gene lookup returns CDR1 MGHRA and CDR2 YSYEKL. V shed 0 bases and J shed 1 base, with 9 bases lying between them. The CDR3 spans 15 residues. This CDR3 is CASSQDTRSNYGYTF. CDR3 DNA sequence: TGCGCCAGCAGCCAAGATACGAGAAGTAACTATGGCTACACCTTC.

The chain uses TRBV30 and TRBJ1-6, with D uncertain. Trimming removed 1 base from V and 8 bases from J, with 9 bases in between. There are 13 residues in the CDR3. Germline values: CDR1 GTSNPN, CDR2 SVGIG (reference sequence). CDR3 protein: CAWSAMGDSPLHF. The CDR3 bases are TGTGCCTGGAGTGCCATGGGAGATTCACCCCTCCACTTT.

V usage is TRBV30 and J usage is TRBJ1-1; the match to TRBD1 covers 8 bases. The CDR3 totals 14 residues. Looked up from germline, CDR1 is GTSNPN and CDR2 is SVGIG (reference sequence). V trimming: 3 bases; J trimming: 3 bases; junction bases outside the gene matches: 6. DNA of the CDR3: TGTGCCTGGAGCCTGACAGGGGCGGACACTGAAGCTTTCTTT. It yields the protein CAWSLTGADTEAFF.

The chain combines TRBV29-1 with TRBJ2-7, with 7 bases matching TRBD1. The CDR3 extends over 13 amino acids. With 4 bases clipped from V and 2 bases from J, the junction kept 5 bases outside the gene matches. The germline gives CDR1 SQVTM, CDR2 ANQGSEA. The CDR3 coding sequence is TGCAGCGTTGTGGGACAGTCGACCTACGAGCAGTACTTC. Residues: CSVVGQSTYEQYF.

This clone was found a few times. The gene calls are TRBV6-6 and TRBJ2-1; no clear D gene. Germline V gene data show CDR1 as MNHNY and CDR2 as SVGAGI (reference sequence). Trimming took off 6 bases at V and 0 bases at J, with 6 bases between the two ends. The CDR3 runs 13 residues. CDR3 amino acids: CASRQSSYNEQFF. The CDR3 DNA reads TGTGCCAGCAGACAGAGCTCCTACAATGAGCAGTTCTTC.

The chain's CDR3 is CASNTLGAYSYEQYF. The CDR3 region has the DNA TGTGCCAGCAACACCCTGGGAGCGTACTCCTACGAGCAGTACTTC. This chain links TRBV6-6 with TRBJ2-7; possible D gene TRBD2, 5 bases. Trimming removed 7 bases from V and 0 bases from J, with 16 bases in between. The CDR3 has 15 residues. Germline CDR1 MNHNY, CDR2 SVGAGI (reference sequence).

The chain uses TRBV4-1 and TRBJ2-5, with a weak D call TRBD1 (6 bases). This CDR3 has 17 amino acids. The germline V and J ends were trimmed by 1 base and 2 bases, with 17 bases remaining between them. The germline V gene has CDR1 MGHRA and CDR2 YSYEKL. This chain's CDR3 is CASSQGYGQTPQETQYF. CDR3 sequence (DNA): TGCGCCAGCAGCCAAGGCTACGGACAGACCCCTCAAGAGACCCAGTACTTC.